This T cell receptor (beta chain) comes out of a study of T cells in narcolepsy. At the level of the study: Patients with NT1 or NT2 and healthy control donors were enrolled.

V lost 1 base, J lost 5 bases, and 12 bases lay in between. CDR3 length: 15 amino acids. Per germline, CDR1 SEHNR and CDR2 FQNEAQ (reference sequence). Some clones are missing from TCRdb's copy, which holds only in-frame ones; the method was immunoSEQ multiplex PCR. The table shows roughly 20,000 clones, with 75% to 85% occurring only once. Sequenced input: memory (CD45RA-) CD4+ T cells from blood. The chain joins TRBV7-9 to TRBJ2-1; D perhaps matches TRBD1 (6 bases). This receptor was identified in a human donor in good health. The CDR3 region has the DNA TGTGCCAGCAGCTTAGTGTACAGGGCAGACAATGAGCAGTTCTTC. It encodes CASSLVYRADNEQFF.